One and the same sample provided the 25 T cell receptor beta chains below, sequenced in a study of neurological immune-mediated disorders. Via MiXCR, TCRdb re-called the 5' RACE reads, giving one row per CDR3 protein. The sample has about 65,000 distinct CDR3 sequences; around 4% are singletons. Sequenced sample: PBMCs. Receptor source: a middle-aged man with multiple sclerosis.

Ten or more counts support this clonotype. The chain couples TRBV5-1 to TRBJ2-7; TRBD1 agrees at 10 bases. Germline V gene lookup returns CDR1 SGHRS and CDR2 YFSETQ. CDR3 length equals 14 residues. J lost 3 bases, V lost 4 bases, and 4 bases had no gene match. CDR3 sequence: CASSPGQGDYEQYF. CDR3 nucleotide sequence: TGCGCCAGCAGCCCAGGACAGGGGGACTACGAGCAGTACTTC.

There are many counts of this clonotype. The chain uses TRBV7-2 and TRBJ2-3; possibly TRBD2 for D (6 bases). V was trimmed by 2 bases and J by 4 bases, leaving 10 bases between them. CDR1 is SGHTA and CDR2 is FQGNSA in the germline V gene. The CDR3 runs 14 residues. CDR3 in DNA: TGTGCCAGCAGCTTACGGGGGATCGCAGATACGCAGTATTTT. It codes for CASSLRGIADTQYF.

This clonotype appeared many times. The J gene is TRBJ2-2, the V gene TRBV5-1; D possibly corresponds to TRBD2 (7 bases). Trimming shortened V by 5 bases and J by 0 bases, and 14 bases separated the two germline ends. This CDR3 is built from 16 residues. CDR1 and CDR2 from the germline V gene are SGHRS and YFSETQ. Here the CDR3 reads CASRSGGASNTGELFF. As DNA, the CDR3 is TGCGCCAGCAGGAGTGGGGGGGCCTCGAACACCGGGGAGCTGTTTTTT.

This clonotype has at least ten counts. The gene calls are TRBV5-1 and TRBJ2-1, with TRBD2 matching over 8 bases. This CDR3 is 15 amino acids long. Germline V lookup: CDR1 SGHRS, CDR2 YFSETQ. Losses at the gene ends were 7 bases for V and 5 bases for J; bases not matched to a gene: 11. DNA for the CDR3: TGCGCCAGCTTCGTCGATGTAGCGGGGAACAATGAGCAGTTCTTC. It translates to CASFVDVAGNNEQFF.

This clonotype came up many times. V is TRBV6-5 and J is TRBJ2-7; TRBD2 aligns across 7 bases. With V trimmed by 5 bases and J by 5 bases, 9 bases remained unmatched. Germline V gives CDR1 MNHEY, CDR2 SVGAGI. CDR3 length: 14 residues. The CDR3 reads CASSPVLAMHEQYV. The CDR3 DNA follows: TGTGCCAGCAGTCCCGTACTAGCGATGCACGAGCAGTACGTC.

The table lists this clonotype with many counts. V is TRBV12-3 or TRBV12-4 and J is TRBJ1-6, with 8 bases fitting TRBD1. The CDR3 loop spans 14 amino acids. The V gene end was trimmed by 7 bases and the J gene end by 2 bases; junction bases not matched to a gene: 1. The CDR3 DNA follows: TGTGCCAGCAAACAGGGGGCCTATAATTCACCCCTCCACTTT. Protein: CASKQGAYNSPLHF.

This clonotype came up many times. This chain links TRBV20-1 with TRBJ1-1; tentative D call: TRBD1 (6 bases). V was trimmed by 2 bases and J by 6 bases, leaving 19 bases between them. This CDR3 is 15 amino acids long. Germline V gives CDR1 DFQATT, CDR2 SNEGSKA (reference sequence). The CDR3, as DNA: TGCAGTGCTAGACCGATGACAGGCCTGGGGGCTGAAGCTTTCTTT. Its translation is CSARPMTGLGAEAFF.

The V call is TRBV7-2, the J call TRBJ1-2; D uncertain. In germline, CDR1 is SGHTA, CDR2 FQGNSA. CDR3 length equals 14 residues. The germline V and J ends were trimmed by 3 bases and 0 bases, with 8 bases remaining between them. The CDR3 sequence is CASSFSYSNYGYTF. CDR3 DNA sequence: TGTGCCAGCAGCTTCAGCTATTCTAACTATGGCTACACCTTC.

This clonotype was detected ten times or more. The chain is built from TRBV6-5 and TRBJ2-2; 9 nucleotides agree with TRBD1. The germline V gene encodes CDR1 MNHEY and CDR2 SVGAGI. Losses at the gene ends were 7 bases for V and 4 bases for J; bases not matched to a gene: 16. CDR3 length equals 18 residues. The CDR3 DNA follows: TGTGCCAGCACCCTTACGGGACAGGGAAGGGCCGGCACCGGGGAGCTGTTTTTT. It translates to CASTLTGQGRAGTGELFF.

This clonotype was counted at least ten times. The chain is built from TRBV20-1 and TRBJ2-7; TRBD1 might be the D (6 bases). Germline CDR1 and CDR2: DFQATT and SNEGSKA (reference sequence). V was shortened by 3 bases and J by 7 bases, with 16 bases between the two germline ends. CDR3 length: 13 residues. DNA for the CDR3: TGCAGTGCTAGCGGACACAGGGATGGAGAGCAGTACTTC. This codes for CSASGHRDGEQYF.

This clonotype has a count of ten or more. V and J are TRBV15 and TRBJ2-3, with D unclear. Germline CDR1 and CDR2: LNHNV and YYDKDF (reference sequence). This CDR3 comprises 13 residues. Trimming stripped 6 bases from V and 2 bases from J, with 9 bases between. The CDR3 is CATRWAATDTQYF. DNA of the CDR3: TGTGCCACCAGATGGGCCGCCACAGATACGCAGTATTTT.

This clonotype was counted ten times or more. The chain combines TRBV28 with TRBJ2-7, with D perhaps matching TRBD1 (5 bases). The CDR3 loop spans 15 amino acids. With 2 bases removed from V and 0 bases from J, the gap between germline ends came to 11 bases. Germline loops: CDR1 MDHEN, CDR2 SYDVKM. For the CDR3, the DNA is TGTGCCAGCAGTTTAGGGGCAGCCAGCTCCTACGAGCAGTACGTC. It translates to CASSLGAASSYEQYV.

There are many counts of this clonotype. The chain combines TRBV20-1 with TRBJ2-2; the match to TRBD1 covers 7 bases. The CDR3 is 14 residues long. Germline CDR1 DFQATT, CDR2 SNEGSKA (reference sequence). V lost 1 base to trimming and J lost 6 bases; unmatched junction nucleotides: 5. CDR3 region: CSARALQGSGELFF. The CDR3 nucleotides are TGCAGTGCTAGAGCCCTACAGGGGTCCGGGGAGCTGTTTTTT.

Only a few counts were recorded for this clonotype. CDR3 in DNA: TGTGCCAGCAGGGATTTTGGGGGGAGACTAAGTGCGACCCAGTACTTC. Residues: CASRDFGGRLSATQYF. V is TRBV7-8 and J is TRBJ2-5; D might be TRBD2 (6 bases). CDR3 size: 16 residues. Germline loops: CDR1 SGHVS, CDR2 FQNEAQ. Trimming cost V 6 bases and J 7 bases, with 24 bases left between them.

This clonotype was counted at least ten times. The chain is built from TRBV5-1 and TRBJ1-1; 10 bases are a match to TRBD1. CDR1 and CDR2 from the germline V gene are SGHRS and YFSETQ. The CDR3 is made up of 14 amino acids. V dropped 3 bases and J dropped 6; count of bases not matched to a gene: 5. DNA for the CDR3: TGCGCCAGCAGCTCAAGGACAGGGGGGCCTGAAGCTTTCTTT. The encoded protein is CASSSRTGGPEAFF.

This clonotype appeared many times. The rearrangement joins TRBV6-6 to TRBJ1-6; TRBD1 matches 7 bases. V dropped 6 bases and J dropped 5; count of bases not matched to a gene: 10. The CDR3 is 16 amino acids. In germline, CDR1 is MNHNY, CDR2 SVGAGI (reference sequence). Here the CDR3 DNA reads TGTGCCAGCAGGCATGAGGGGGCCCGAGATAATTCACCCCTCCACTTT. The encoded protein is CASRHEGARDNSPLHF.

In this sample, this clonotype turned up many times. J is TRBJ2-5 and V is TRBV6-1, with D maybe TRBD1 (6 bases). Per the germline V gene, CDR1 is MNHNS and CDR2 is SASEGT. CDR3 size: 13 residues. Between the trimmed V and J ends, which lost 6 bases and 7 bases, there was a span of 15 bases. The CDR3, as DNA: TGTGCCAGCAGCGGGGACATTGGTGGGACCCAGTACTTC. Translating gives CASSGDIGGTQYF.

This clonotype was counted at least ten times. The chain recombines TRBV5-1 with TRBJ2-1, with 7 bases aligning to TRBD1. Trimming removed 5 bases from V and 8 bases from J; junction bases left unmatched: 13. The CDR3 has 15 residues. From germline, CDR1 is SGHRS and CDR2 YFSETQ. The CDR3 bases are TGCGCCAGCAGGTCAAGCGGACAGGACTTCGATGAGCAGTTCTTC. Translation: CASRSSGQDFDEQFF.

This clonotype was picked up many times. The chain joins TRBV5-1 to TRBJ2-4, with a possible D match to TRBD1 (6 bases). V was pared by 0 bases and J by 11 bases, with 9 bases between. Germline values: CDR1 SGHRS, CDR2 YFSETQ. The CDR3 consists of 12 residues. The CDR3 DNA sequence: TGCGCCAGCAGCTTGGTCGGACAGCTTCAGTACTTC. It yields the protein CASSLVGQLQYF.

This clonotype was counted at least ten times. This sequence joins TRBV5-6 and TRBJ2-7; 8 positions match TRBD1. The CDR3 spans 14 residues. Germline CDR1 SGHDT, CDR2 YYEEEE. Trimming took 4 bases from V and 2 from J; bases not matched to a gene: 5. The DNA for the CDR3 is TGTGCCAGCAGCGGGGACAGGATGGCCTACGAGCAGTACGTC. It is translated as CASSGDRMAYEQYV.

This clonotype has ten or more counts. CDR3 DNA: TGTGCCAGCAGTTCCCAAGTAGGTTCAACAGATACGCAGTATTTT. It codes for CASSSQVGSTDTQYF. The chain couples TRBV28 to TRBJ2-3; D ambiguous. The germline V and J ends were trimmed by 4 bases and 3 bases, with 14 bases remaining between them. The germline V gene has CDR1 MDHEN and CDR2 SYDVKM. The CDR3 runs 15 residues.

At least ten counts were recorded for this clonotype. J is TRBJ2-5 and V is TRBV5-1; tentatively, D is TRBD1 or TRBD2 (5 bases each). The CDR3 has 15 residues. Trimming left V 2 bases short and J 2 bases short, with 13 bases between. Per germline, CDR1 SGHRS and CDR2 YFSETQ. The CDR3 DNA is TGCGCCAGCAGCTTCGGGGCAGCCCGACAAGAGACCCAGTACTTC. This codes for CASSFGAARQETQYF.

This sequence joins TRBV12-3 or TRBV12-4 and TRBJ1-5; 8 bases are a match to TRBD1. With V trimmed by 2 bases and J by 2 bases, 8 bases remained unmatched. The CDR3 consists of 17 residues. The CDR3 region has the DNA TGTGCCAGCAGTTTATACCCATCGGGACAGGGCAATCAGCCCCAGCATTTT. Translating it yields CASSLYPSGQGNQPQHF.

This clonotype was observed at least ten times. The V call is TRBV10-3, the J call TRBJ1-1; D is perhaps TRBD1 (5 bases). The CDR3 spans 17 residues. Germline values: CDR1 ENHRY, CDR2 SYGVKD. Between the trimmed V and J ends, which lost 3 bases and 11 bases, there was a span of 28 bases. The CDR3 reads CAISEPVTGTAPSSAFF. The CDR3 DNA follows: TGTGCCATCAGTGAACCCGTCACGGGGACTGCCCCTTCAAGCGCTTTCTTT.

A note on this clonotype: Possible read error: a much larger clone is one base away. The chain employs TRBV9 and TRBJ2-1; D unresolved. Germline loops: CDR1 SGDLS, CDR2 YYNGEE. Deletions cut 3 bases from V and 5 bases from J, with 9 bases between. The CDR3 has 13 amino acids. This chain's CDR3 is CASSATTDNEQFF. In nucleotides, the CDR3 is TGTGCCAGCAGCGCTACTACCGACAATGAGCAGTTCTTC.